This section outlines one T cell receptor (beta chain) sequence together with its context. What it recognizes is unknown. TCRdb keeps only in-frame clones here, not all; method: immunoSEQ multiplex PCR. The data hold about 40,000 clones, with 70% to 90% observed a single time. Germline V gene data show CDR1 as MNHEY and CDR2 as SMNVEV (reference sequence). The CDR3 contains 17 residues. V shed 7 bases and J shed 0 bases, with 21 bases lying between them. These data come from a study of OX40 agonist ivuxolimab in advanced cancers. The study, taken as a whole, reports: Antigen specificity was not determined for the expanded peripheral T cells. Relative to CD4+, CD8+ T cells held more expanded clones on average.

The source is an adult with an advanced solid tumor such as melanoma, head and neck, liver or kidney cancer. This chain links TRBV27 with TRBJ1-2; possible D gene TRBD1, 5 bases. Sequences were derived from CD4+ or CD8+ T cells sorted from blood, sampled in a trial of the OX40 agonist ivuxolimab. The CDR3 bases are TGTGCCAGCAAGCTCCTTACACCGGGGGTCGCTAACTATGGCTACACCTTC. It specifies CASKLLTPGVANYGYTF.